These 20 T cell receptor beta chains originate from one sample sequenced in a study of T-cell reconstitution after alpha-beta-depleted transplantation in children. Preparation of the TCRbeta library was carried out with unique molecular identifiers. A single record per CDR3 protein comes from TCRdb applying MiXCR to the PCR reads. The sample records tens of thousands of distinct CDR3 sequences, roughly 5.2% being singletons. Source: PBMCs, mostly from graft donor cells, taken 180 days after TCRalphabeta/CD19-depleted stem cell transplant. Receptor source: a boy in the first two years of life who had a stem cell transplant for acute myeloid leukemia, so the T cells may come from the graft donor.

J is TRBJ1-5 and V is TRBV18; weak D call: TRBD1 (5 bases). The germline V gene encodes CDR1 KGHSH and CDR2 LQKENI. This CDR3 comprises 16 residues. The germline V and J ends were trimmed by 2 bases and 4 bases, with 15 bases remaining between them. This chain's CDR3 is CASSPRGEEGNQPQHF. CDR3 coding DNA: TGTGCCAGCTCACCAAGAGGGGAAGAAGGAAATCAGCCCCAGCATTTT.

This clonotype has ten or more counts. This chain connects TRBV5-5 to TRBJ2-5, with a weak D call TRBD1 (5 bases). Germline V CDR1 and CDR2: SGHKS, YYEKEE (reference sequence). Trimming shortened V by 4 bases and J by 4 bases, and 20 bases separated the two germline ends. The CDR3 covers 16 residues. The CDR3 sequence is CASSPRRAGSGETQYF. The CDR3 DNA is TGTGCCAGCAGCCCCCGTCGGGCAGGGTCTGGAGAGACCCAGTACTTC.

This clonotype was observed a few times. A much larger clonotype is one base distant, so this may be a read error. This chain uses TRBV3-1 with TRBJ2-7; TRBD1 agrees at 7 bases. This CDR3 contains 15 residues. The germline V gene encodes CDR1 LGHDT and CDR2 YNNKEL (reference sequence). This CDR3 reads CASCQGTVSAYEQYF. DNA for the CDR3: TGTGCCAGCTGCCAAGGGACAGTGAGCGCCTACGAGCAGTACTTC.

The table lists this clonotype with many counts. The chain joins TRBV7-2 to TRBJ2-1; 9 bases fit TRBD2. The junction had 2 bases not matched to a gene; V was cut back by 3 bases and J by 8 bases. This CDR3 contains 13 residues. The germline CDR1 and CDR2 sequences are SGHTA and FQGNSA. The CDR3 is CASSFRGGDEQFF. DNA of the CDR3: TGTGCCAGCAGCTTCCGCGGGGGGGATGAGCAGTTCTTC.

This clonotype was seen ten or more times. J is TRBJ2-3 and V is TRBV18; D remains ambiguous. Germline lookup yields CDR1 KGHSH and CDR2 LQKENI. This CDR3 has 12 residues. The V end lost 6 bases, the J end lost 6 bases, and 10 bases lay between the germline ends. In nucleotides, the CDR3 is TGTGCCAGCTCCCCTGATGGGGATACGCAGTATTTT. It translates to CASSPDGDTQYF.

In its sample, this clonotype was seen many times. Here the CDR3 DNA reads TGTGCCTGCCTAAAAGGGGCCTCCTTTTTCGAGCAGTACTTC. Translation: CACLKGASFFEQYF. V is TRBV30 and J is TRBJ2-7, with D maybe TRBD1 (5 bases). Trimming shortened V by 6 bases and J by 6 bases, and 21 bases separated the two germline ends. Germline loops: CDR1 GTSNPN, CDR2 SVGIG (reference sequence). This CDR3 spans 14 amino acids. The entire variable domain, with the rest obtained from reference TRBV30 and TRBJ2-7, is as follows: SQTIHQWPATLVQPVGSPLSLECTVEGTSNPNLYWYRQAAGRGLQLLFYSVGIGQISSEVPQNLSASRPQDRQFILSSKKLLLSDSGFYLCACLKGASFFEQYFGPGTRLTVT.

This clonotype was detected ten times or more. The chain has TRBV6-5 and TRBJ1-2, with D perhaps TRBD1 (6 bases). Germline lookup yields CDR1 MNHEY and CDR2 SVGAGI. CDR3 length: 13 amino acids. V lost 6 bases to trimming and J lost 4 bases, with 12 bases between them. The DNA for the CDR3 is TGTGCCAGCAGCGTCGACAGGCCCTATGGCTACACCTTC. Amino acids: CASSVDRPYGYTF.

This clonotype was found many times. The chain carries TRBV27 and TRBJ2-7; the D gene is possibly TRBD1 (5 bases). CDR3 length: 13 residues. CDR1 is MNHEY, CDR2 SMNVEV, per germline (reference sequence). Trimming removed 3 bases at V and 5 bases at J, with 11 bases between. The CDR3 DNA reads as TGTGCCAGCAGTTTCTCGACAGCCCACGAGCAGTACTTC. It translates to CASSFSTAHEQYF.

This clonotype appeared many times. The chain carries TRBV20-1 and TRBJ1-1, with D possibly matching TRBD1 (5 bases). This CDR3 region has 14 residues. V dropped 1 base and J dropped 1 base, with 10 bases sitting between them. CDR1 and CDR2 (germline): DFQATT, SNEGSKA (reference sequence). The CDR3 protein is CSARVGGGNTEAFF. The CDR3, as DNA: TGCAGTGCTAGAGTGGGGGGGGGGAACACTGAAGCTTTCTTT.

In its sample, this clonotype was seen many times. The chain combines TRBV12-3 or TRBV12-4 with TRBJ2-1, with 7 bases that match TRBD2. J gave up 2 bases and V 6 bases, and 4 bases lay outside the gene matches. This CDR3 is 14 amino acids long. The CDR3 DNA sequence: TGTGCCAGCAGAGCGGGGTCCGCCTACAATGAGCAGTTCTTC. The encoded protein is CASRAGSAYNEQFF.

Ten or more counts support this clonotype. The chain uses TRBV5-1 and TRBJ2-1; TRBD2 is a possible D gene (6 bases). The CDR3 has 16 residues. Germline V gives CDR1 SGHRS, CDR2 YFSETQ. Between the trimmed V and J ends, which lost 0 bases and 3 bases, there was a span of 13 bases. For the CDR3, the DNA is TGCGCCAGCAGCTTGGAGATGGCGGGGTTCTACAATGAGCAGTTCTTC. It encodes CASSLEMAGFYNEQFF.

This clonotype has at least ten counts. The chain has TRBV12-3 or TRBV12-4 and TRBJ1-2; perhaps TRBD1 as D (6 bases). There are 15 residues in the CDR3. V dropped 4 bases and J dropped 1 base, with 13 bases sitting between them. CDR3 residues: CASSSTTGFNYGYTF. Written as DNA, the CDR3 is TGTGCCAGCAGTTCGACGACAGGATTTAACTATGGCTACACCTTC.

V gene TRBV20-1 combines with J gene TRBJ2-7; D gene unclear. Trimming removed 1 base at V and 0 bases at J, with 7 bases between. Germline V CDR1 and CDR2: DFQATT, SNEGSKA (reference sequence). The CDR3 consists of 13 residues. Here the CDR3 reads CSARAPHSYEQYV. The CDR3 nucleotides are TGCAGTGCTAGAGCTCCACACTCCTACGAGCAGTACGTC.

In this sample, this clonotype turned up many times. An end of the junction does not agree with germline; a read error may underlie this. This chain uses TRBV7-2 with TRBJ2-7; the match to TRBD1 covers 10 bases. CDR1 is SGHTA and CDR2 is FQGNSA in the germline V gene. This CDR3 spans 11 amino acids. The CDR3 coding sequence is TGTGCCAGCAGCCTAGACAGGGGGCAAGTCTTC. Protein: CASSLDRGQVF.

In this sample, this clonotype turned up many times. The rearrangement links TRBV19 to TRBJ2-2; D is possibly TRBD2 (6 bases). This CDR3 region has 19 residues. The germline CDR1 and CDR2 sequences are LNHDA and SQIVND (reference sequence). The V end was cut by 3 bases, the J end by 0 bases, with 20 bases between. This chain's CDR3 is CASSIGRAGRSANTGELFF. CDR3 sequence (DNA): TGTGCCAGTAGTATTGGCAGGGCAGGGAGGTCCGCGAACACCGGGGAGCTGTTTTTT.

This clonotype was recorded many times. The V gene is TRBV2, the J gene TRBJ2-1; TRBD2 matches 12 bases. CDR3 length equals 18 residues. The germline V gene encodes CDR1 SNHLY and CDR2 FYNNEI. Germline trimming cut 4 bases from V and 5 bases from J; bases unmatched to any gene: 12. The DNA for the CDR3 is TGTGCCAGCAGTGCTAGGGGGGCTCTAGCGGGGGGGGACAATGAGCAGTTCTTC. Translated, it gives CASSARGALAGGDNEQFF.

This clonotype showed up many times. The rearrangement joins TRBV4-3 to TRBJ2-1, with D perhaps TRBD1 or TRBD2 (5 bases each). Trimming took 0 bases from V and 9 from J, leaving 9 bases between them. Germline lookup yields CDR1 LGHNA and CDR2 YSLEER. This CDR3 region has 13 residues. The CDR3 region is CASSQEEGTEQFF. Written as DNA, the CDR3 is TGCGCCAGCAGCCAAGAAGAGGGGACTGAGCAGTTCTTC.

This clonotype occurred a few times. One end of the junction fails to match germline, which may point to a read error. The chain carries TRBV20-1 and TRBJ1-2; D is perhaps TRBD1 (5 bases). This CDR3 region has 16 residues. Germline values: CDR1 DFQATT, CDR2 SNEGSKA (reference sequence). This chain's CDR3 is CCARERLPTANYGYTF. The DNA for the CDR3 is TGCTGTGCTAGAGAGCGCCTACCGACAGCGAACTATGGCTACACCTTC.

The sample holds many counts of this clonotype. This sequence joins TRBV4-1 and TRBJ2-5, with a tentative D call TRBD2 (5 bases). Germline V gene lookup returns CDR1 MGHRA and CDR2 YSYEKL. The CDR3 has 13 amino acids. V lost 4 bases and J lost 4, with 10 bases in between. For the CDR3, the DNA is TGCGCCAGCAGCCCACTAGTGCGAGAGACCCAGTACTTC. Translated: CASSPLVRETQYF.

The sample holds many counts of this clonotype. The chain recombines TRBV2 with TRBJ2-5; D gene uncertain. Germline lookup yields CDR1 SNHLY and CDR2 FYNNEI. Trimming removed 1 base from V and 5 bases from J, with 5 bases in between. The CDR3 extends over 12 amino acids. CDR3 nucleotides: TGTGCCAGCAGTGAAGGAGATGAGACCCAGTACTTC. It translates to CASSEGDETQYF.